What follows is one TCR beta chain and its context. The count of this clone is one. There is no known antigen for this receptor. The record has no base qualities; no much larger clone is one base away. Trimming removed 8 bases from V and 7 bases from J; the gene matches leave 8 bases unexplained. From a lookup of the germline V gene, CDR1 and CDR2 are MDHEN and SYDVKM. The CDR3, from cysteine to phenylalanine, totals 13 residues. Of all the DNA, just the CDR3 is kept, 39 bases in frame from base 1. The cohort consisted of some 670 healthy bone marrow donors. At the time of sampling, every cohort member was nominally healthy, though immune exposures that went unrecorded were likely present. The donor was CMV seropositive and was included in the group of almost 300 seropositive cohort members. Every donor gave a peripheral blood sample, and the peripheral blood mononuclear cells from that sample were used for TCR beta sequencing. The Qiagen DNeasy Blood Extraction Kit was used to extract genomic DNA from the blood cell samples.

This sample was taken from a study of cytomegalovirus exposure and HLA in healthy donors (dated 2017 in TCRdb). Study-level background: In an earlier analysis of about 560 of the donors, 276 Gb of sequence data and some 100 million unique TCR beta sequences from roughly 200 million T cells were reported. About 330 gigabases of sequencing data and 70 million to 95 million unique TCR sequences made up an early release that covered several hundred HLA-typed donors. The genetic ancestry cluster associated with self-reported Caucasian donors included over 80% of the approximately 430 genotyped donors. The study was designed to test whether signatures of past pathogen exposure could be identified by cataloging public T cell receptors. The study used immunosequencing to profile the T cell repertoires of under 700 subjects and linked those repertoires to cytomegalovirus serostatus. Besides the first cohort of some 670 subjects, a separate validation cohort made up of 120 different subjects was used. The study combined high-throughput TCR immunosequencing, statistical association of individual TCRs with disease status, and machine learning to predict cytomegalovirus infection status. A later analysis re-examined previously published TCR beta repertoires from more than 550 donors and added high-resolution HLA genotyping to investigate patterns of TCR occurrence. Rather than drawing on any new phenotypic data, the later analysis identified candidate immune exposures from TCR beta sequences and the way those sequences occurred across donors. To decide whether each TCR beta V gene segment behaved as functional or pseudogenic, an earlier analysis of over 500 of the donors relied on high-throughput TCR beta sequencing. Donor age, sex, ethnicity and CMV serostatus were collected together with the repertoire data. In a later genetic analysis, genome-wide SNP genotypes for 398 of the 666 donors were used, and that subset was treated as a discovery cohort. Every repertoire in the discovery cohort had been generated on one and the same sequencing platform. HLA typing included class I and class II loci at four-digit resolution. Typing coverage varied by locus: about 620-640 donors for A, B, C, DRB1 and DQB1; 500 to 550 for DQA1; approximately 610 for DPA1; some 470 for DPB1. Because of strong linkage in the cohort, four or five DR-DQ haplotypes were treated as single units for association and clustering. On average, around 230,000 unique TCR beta nucleotide sequences were sequenced per donor among a few hundred genotyped donors of the cohort, with around 19% of those sequences being non-productive. What the work shows at the level of the full study, not this receptor alone: CMV serostatus was the only immune exposure information available for the cohort. Most CMV-associated TCR beta chains appeared to be HLA-restricted in a later analysis, and the HLA associations seemed to be driven largely by CMV exposure. This cohort had only TCR beta chains sequenced, and the lack of alpha or paired-chain data limited which features could be detected. According to a later genetic analysis, donors in an Asian-associated ancestry cluster had fewer N-insertions in productive TCRs than the roughly 670-donor mean. Assigning TCR associations to individual alleles was difficult when HLA alleles, especially DR and DQ, strongly co-occurred. The sequencing pipeline was judged likely to have produced a cluster of highly shared sequence variants as a technical artifact. In both the original and validation cohorts, the classifier was reported to diagnose cytomegalovirus status with high specificity and sensitivity. A total of fewer than 200 TCR beta chains were listed by the study as associated with cytomegalovirus. In vitro tests confirmed that a few of the cytomegalovirus-associated TCR beta chains recognize cytomegalovirus antigens. In a later analysis, HLA-associated TCR beta chains showed more clonal expansion and lower generation probabilities than non-associated chains that were equally common. In a later analysis, 16,951 TCR beta sequences were associated with specific HLA alleles at a false discovery rate of 0.05. Because the 87-base-pair reads could not distinguish some IMGT-functional V segments, including TRBV6-2 and TRBV6-3, those segments were excluded. V-gene and J-gene trimming of TCR beta chains was associated with a missense DCLRE1C variant in a later genetic analysis, and the association was replicated in an independent cohort. A later analysis found that TCR association rates varied across HLA loci, with DRB1 alleles showing the most associated TCRs and HLA-C alleles the fewest. According to the authors, the approach could potentially be generalized to other disease states and immunological phenotypes. An earlier analysis of approximately 530 of the donors showed that most TCR beta V segments appeared in productive rearrangements either about 87% or about 30% of the time, which broadly matched IMGT annotations. A further reported finding was that TCR beta sequences accurately predicted the HLA-A and HLA-B alleles for most subjects in the first cohort. According to a later analysis, parvovirus B19, influenza, CMV and Epstein-Barr virus appeared linked to several top co-occurrence clusters. Roughly uniform sequencing depth across donors was assumed in presence/absence analyses, although this assumption may not hold. Linkage disequilibrium might explain the correlated functional status among segregating V segments, but an unknown experimental factor could not be excluded. Because HLA typing was unavailable for some donors at each locus, only the typed subset was used in association tests. While some public TCRs were present in many individuals, most TCR sequences turned up only very rarely across donors. Because counts were too low, 15 to 20 rarely observed V segments, including chromosome 9 orphons, were excluded from the earlier analysis of around 640 of the donors.

Library prep was done by the immunoSEQ multiplex PCR assay. For the multiplex PCR, a mixture combining 60 forward primers for TCR Vbeta segments and 13 reverse primers for TCR Jbeta segments was used. The CDR3 region of rearranged TCR beta genes was amplified from genomic DNA with a multiplex PCR assay. The amplified TCR beta libraries were sequenced on the Illumina HiSeq System as 87-base-pair reads. The authors processed their data as follows. A later analysis counted some 74 million unique TCR beta chains across the 666 repertoires, and some 12 million of these chains were shared by at least two donors. A nearest-neighbor algorithm error-corrected the raw reads and collapsed the reads into unique sequences, merging closely related sequences to remove PCR and sequencing errors. V, D and J gene segments were assigned by aligning CDR3 sequences to IMGT reference sequences. For a sequence to be retained, a match of at least six nucleotides was required to both a V gene segment and a J gene segment. A rearrangement counted as productive if the CDR3 had no stop codons and remained in frame with V and J, and every other rearrangement counted as non-productive. CDR3 was defined according to IMGT convention as the region running from the second conserved V-encoded cysteine to the conserved J-encoded phenylalanine. In an earlier analysis of 550 to 650 of the donors, sequences lacking an unambiguous match to a single V gene segment were excluded. An earlier analysis of a few hundred of the donors classified V segments as functional when productive rearrangements were above 56.7% and as segregating when the standard deviation between donors was above 5%. A statistical classification framework was built for diagnosing cytomegalovirus status from the catalog of TCR beta chain sequences. V and J gene assignment, in a later analysis, came from comparing TCR nucleotide sequences with IMGT/GENE-DB human TR gene sequences. The TCRdist pipeline was used in a later analysis to assign CDR3 sequences and most-parsimonious VDJ recombination scenarios. In a later analysis, each TCR beta chain was defined by its CDR3 amino acid sequence together with its V-gene family, and reads lacking a unique V-gene family were excluded. As a way to deal with suspected cross-contamination and a sequencing artifact, a later analysis dropped hundreds of nucleotide sequences that were highly shared and had low generation probability. For each public chain, a later analysis derived a clonal expansion index from normalized ranks of inferred template counts within each repertoire. In a later analysis, generation probabilities were computed with a VDJ recombination model fitted to out-of-frame rearrangements, and the resulting probabilities were checked against IGoR. In a later analysis, TCR-TCR, TCR-HLA and TCR-CMV co-occurrence was scored with hypergeometric tests, and a repertoire-size bias correction was applied to TCR pairs. False discovery rates were estimated in a later analysis by permuting HLA or CMV assignments 20 times. In a later analysis, co-occurring TCRs were grouped using DBSCAN, with TCRdist sequence similarity added in when clustering inside HLA-allele-positive subsets. Repertoires with fewer than 30,000 or more than 120,000 public chains, plus five repertoires with anomalous nucleotide sharing, were excluded from co-occurrence clustering. In its TCRdb copy, this immuneACCESS table keeps in-frame sequences only and misses some clones. Where compared with another copy, unresolved V genes explain less than half of these, and the others have no known cause. V, J and clone size are those of that table, while D and trimming were read from the DNA. The sample table lists over 150,000 clones, around 67% of them with a count of one. Of the sample, 4.5% is held by the ten largest clones.

Sequenced sample: PBMCs. The clonotype was recovered from a woman aged 18-29 years in good health and CMV-seropositive. The chain was built from TRBV28 and TRBJ2-5, and 9 junction bases match TRBD1. The CDR3 protein sequence reads: CASWRDRGGTQYF. The DNA sequence is given as TGTGCCAGCTGGAGAGACAGGGGGGGGACCCAGTACTTC.